Shown below are 2 T cell receptor beta chains from a single sample sequenced in a study of graft-versus-host responses after intestinal transplantation. The method was immunoSEQ multiplex PCR; TCRdb's version includes in-frame clones alone and lacks a portion of them. Here the sample spans about 97,000 clones, about 93% being singletons. The sequenced sample was PBMCs, obtained 450 to 480 days after intestinal transplant. These receptors all come from a human patient who received an intestinal transplant, so some T cells may come from the graft donor.

The V call is TRBV6-5, the J call TRBJ1-1; D gene unclear. The germline V gene encodes CDR1 MNHEY and CDR2 SVGAGI. With 6 bases removed from V and 8 bases from J, the gap between germline ends came to 16 bases. CDR3 length: 13 amino acids. The CDR3 coding sequence is TGTGCCAGCAGCTATGGGAACTCACCCGAAGCTTTCTTT. This gives the protein CASSYGNSPEAFF.

The chain uses TRBV6-5 and TRBJ2-1; 7 bases line up with TRBD2. This CDR3 region has 11 residues. V dropped 7 bases and J dropped 10; count of bases not matched to a gene: 4. The germline V gene encodes CDR1 MNHEY and CDR2 SVGAGI. The CDR3 loop reads CASTPGLEQFF. The DNA of the CDR3 is TGTGCCAGCACCCCGGGACTAGAGCAGTTCTTC.